Sequencing of this T cell receptor (beta chain) was carried out in a study of T cells in Graves' hyperthyroidism and ophthalmopathy. TCR beta CDR3 regions were amplified from RNA transcripts. A first-round RT-PCR of the TCR CDR3 used the HTBI primer set. In TCRdb, the multiplex PCR reads were re-called with MiXCR into one record per CDR3 protein. The top ten clones hold 12% of a sample with about 600,000 distinct CDR3 sequences, about 15% of them seen once. This clonotype has ten or more counts. Its matching antigen is unknown. Broader study findings: Blood also showed most of the thyroid clonotypes that were expanded above 0.001.

This sequence originates from a woman in her forties or fifties with Graves' ophthalmopathy. The specimen was blood.

CDR3 sequence (DNA): TGTGCCAGCAGCCCCGCAGATCCCCAAAGTTATAGCAATCAGCCCCAGCATTTT. It translates to CASSPADPQSYSNQPQHF. This chain joins TRBV6-1 and TRBJ1-5; unclear D gene. The CDR3 loop spans 18 amino acids. Trimming pared 6 bases from V and 0 bases from J, leaving 21 bases between. In germline, CDR1 is MNHNS, CDR2 SASEGT.